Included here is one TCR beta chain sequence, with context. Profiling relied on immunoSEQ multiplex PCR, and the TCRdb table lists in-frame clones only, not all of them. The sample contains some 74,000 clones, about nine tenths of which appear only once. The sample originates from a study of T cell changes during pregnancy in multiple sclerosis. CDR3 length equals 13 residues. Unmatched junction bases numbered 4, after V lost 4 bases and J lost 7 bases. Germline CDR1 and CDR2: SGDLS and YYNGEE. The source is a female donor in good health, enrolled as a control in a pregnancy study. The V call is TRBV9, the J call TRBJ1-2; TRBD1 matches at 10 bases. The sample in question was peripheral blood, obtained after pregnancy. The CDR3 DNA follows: TGTGCCAGCAGCCCTTGGGACAGGGGTGGCTACACCTTC. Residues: CASSPWDRGGYTF.